These 27 T cell receptor beta chains share one sample of origin, sequenced in a study of cytomegalovirus exposure and HLA in healthy donors (dated by TCRdb to between 2016 and 2019). Libraries were made using the immunoSEQ multiplex PCR assay. For the multiplex PCR, a mixture combining 60 forward primers for TCR Vbeta segments and 13 reverse primers for TCR Jbeta segments was used. TCRdb carries this immuneACCESS record with in-frame sequences only. Its versions omit some clonotypes, under half of them owing to an unresolved V gene in the studies checked, with the rest unexplained. The sample data list roughly 93,000 clones, and roughly 76% of these were observed just once. The ten largest make up roughly 8% of the sample. The sequencing input was PBMCs. The receptors originated from a human donor in good health.

The chain carries TRBV7-2 and TRBJ2-7; D not certain. This CDR3 contains 11 residues. Germline CDR1 is SGHTA and CDR2 is FQGNSA. Deletions cut 3 bases from V and 3 bases from J, with 3 bases between. CDR3 sequence: CASSFLYEQYF. For the CDR3, the DNA is TGTGCCAGCAGCTTCCTCTACGAGCAGTACTTC.

The J gene is TRBJ2-3, the V gene TRBV6-1; TRBD1 might be the D (6 bases). Deletions cut 1 base from V and 1 base from J, with 12 bases between. Germline V lookup: CDR1 MNHNS, CDR2 SASEGT. The CDR3 is 16 amino acids. The CDR3 is CASSEGMGAGTDTQYF. The CDR3 DNA reads TGTGCCAGCAGTGAAGGAATGGGGGCTGGCACAGATACGCAGTATTTT.

V is TRBV6-1 and J is TRBJ1-4; D possibly corresponds to TRBD1 (5 bases). The V end was cut by 3 bases, the J end by 5 bases, with 13 bases between. Germline CDR1 MNHNS, CDR2 SASEGT. The CDR3 totals 15 residues. CDR3 region: CASSDSWTKNEKLFF. The CDR3 nucleotides read TGTGCCAGCAGTGATTCCTGGACAAAGAATGAAAAACTGTTTTTT.

The chain is built from TRBV15 and TRBJ1-4; D possibly corresponds to TRBD1 (5 bases). The CDR3 runs 14 residues. The germline CDR1 and CDR2 sequences are LNHNV and YYDKDF (reference sequence). The ends were cut back, 7 bases at V and 1 base at J, with 10 bases in the middle. CDR3 sequence reads: CATKRGRTNEKLFF. The CDR3 DNA reads TGTGCCACCAAAAGGGGCCGAACTAATGAAAAACTGTTTTTT. The entire variable domain, with the rest obtained from reference TRBV15 and TRBJ1-4, is as follows: DAMVIQNPRYQVTQFGKPVTLSCSQTLNHNVMYWYQQKSSQAPKLLFHYYDKDFNNEADTPDNFQSRRPNTSFCFLDIRSPGLGDTAMYLCATKRGRTNEKLFFGSGTQLSVL.

The CDR3 DNA reads as TGTGCCAGCAGTGGCCGGGGGTTTGGCTACACCTTC. Encoded protein: CASSGRGFGYTF. The chain has TRBV6-1 and TRBJ1-2, with D possibly being TRBD1 (5 bases). Germline lookup yields CDR1 MNHNS and CDR2 SASEGT. The V and J ends lost 4 bases and 7 bases respectively, with 10 bases between them. The CDR3 is 12 residues long.

The chain joins TRBV5-1 to TRBJ1-2; D remains unclear. CDR3 size: 15 residues. Germline V gene data show CDR1 as SGHRS and CDR2 as YFSETQ. Trimming removed 0 bases at V and 0 bases at J, with 9 bases between. In nucleotides, the CDR3 is TGCGCCAGCAGCTTGGGCCCCACTTCTAACTATGGCTACACCTTC. Translated: CASSLGPTSNYGYTF.

Here the CDR3 DNA reads TGTGCCAGCAGCGTAGGCGTTCGACTCCAAGAGACCCAGTACTTC. This encodes CASSVGVRLQETQYF. The rearrangement uses TRBV5-6 and TRBJ2-5, with D uncertain. Looked up from germline, CDR1 is SGHDT and CDR2 is YYEEEE. The CDR3 has 15 residues. The V end was cut by 4 bases, the J end by 1 base, with 14 bases between.

This chain uses TRBV19 with TRBJ2-7; a possible D gene is TRBD1 (6 bases). Germline CDR1 and CDR2: LNHDA and SQIVND (reference sequence). V gave up 3 bases and J gave up 2 bases, with 11 bases separating them. This CDR3 is built from 14 residues. The CDR3 loop reads CASSIQGWPYEQYF. Here the CDR3 DNA reads TGTGCCAGTAGTATCCAGGGGTGGCCCTACGAGCAGTACTTC. Looking up the rest from reference TRBV19 and TRBJ2-7 gives the full variable domain: DGGITQSPKYLFRKEGQNVTLSCEQNLNHDAMYWYRQDPGQGLRLIYYSQIVNDFQKGDIAEGYSVSREKKESFPLTVTSAQKNPTAFYLCASSIQGWPYEQYFGPGTRLTVT.

J is TRBJ1-3 and V is TRBV2; unclear D gene. The V gene lost 4 bases and the J gene lost 2 bases, with 3 bases spanning the gap. Looked up from germline, CDR1 is SNHLY and CDR2 is FYNNEI. The CDR3 extends over 12 amino acids. CDR3 sequence reads: CASSGPGNTIYF. DNA for the CDR3: TGTGCCAGCAGTGGGCCTGGAAACACCATATATTTT.

The chain has TRBV6-1 and TRBJ1-2; D remains ambiguous. The CDR3 is 14 residues long. The V end was cut by 7 bases, the J end by 5 bases, with 17 bases between. Germline CDR1 reads MNHNS; CDR2 reads SASEGT. CDR3 sequence reads: CASNLNPSRYGYTF. CDR3 sequence (DNA): TGTGCCAGCAACCTGAATCCCAGCAGGTATGGCTACACCTTC.

The CDR3 loop is CASSLALYKQSREFF. The CDR3 bases are TGTGCCAGCAGCTTGGCCCTTTATAAGCAGTCGAGGGAGTTCTTC. The chain couples TRBV5-6 to TRBJ2-1; D may be TRBD2 (5 bases). V was clipped by 0 bases and J by 14 bases, with 21 bases between them. This CDR3 spans 15 amino acids. From germline, CDR1 is SGHDT and CDR2 YYEEEE.

J is TRBJ2-7 and V is TRBV11-2, with 7 bases fitting TRBD2. Per the germline V gene, CDR1 is SGHAT and CDR2 is FQNNGV. V shed 3 bases and J 2 bases; nucleotides not matched to a gene: 4. The CDR3 is 14 residues long. DNA for the CDR3: TGTGCCAGCAGCTTCCGGGACTACACCTACGAGCAGTACTTC. Its protein product is CASSFRDYTYEQYF.

This chain joins TRBV19 and TRBJ1-4; 9 bases match TRBD1. The CDR3 has 15 residues. CDR1 is LNHDA, CDR2 SQIVND, per germline (reference sequence). The V gene end was trimmed by 4 bases and the J gene end by 8 bases; junction bases not matched to a gene: 8. CDR3 loop: CASSTTGGGREKLFF. The CDR3 coding sequence is TGTGCCAGTAGTACCACAGGGGGCGGTAGGGAAAAACTGTTTTTT.

The chain is built from TRBV27 and TRBJ1-5, with a possible D match to TRBD1 (6 bases). This CDR3 has 15 residues. Per germline, CDR1 MNHEY and CDR2 SMNVEV (reference sequence). The V and J ends lost 3 bases and 4 bases respectively, with 13 bases between them. CDR3 in DNA: TGTGCCAGCAGTTTCTATACCAGGGGAAATCAGCCCCAGCATTTT. It yields the protein CASSFYTRGNQPQHF.

V and J are TRBV5-1 and TRBJ1-4; 8 positions match TRBD1. Germline V gene sequence: CDR1 SGHRS, CDR2 YFSETQ. This CDR3 is built from 14 residues. Trimming removed 3 bases from V and 8 bases from J; junction bases left unmatched: 6. CDR3 region: CASSYGQGGEKLFF. The DNA for the CDR3 is TGCGCCAGCAGCTACGGACAGGGAGGAGAAAAACTGTTTTTT.

The gene calls are TRBV29-1 and TRBJ2-5; the match to TRBD1 covers 9 bases. Losses at the gene ends were 6 bases for V and 5 bases for J; bases not matched to a gene: 10. Germline CDR1 and CDR2: SQVTM and ANQGSEA. CDR3 size: 14 residues. CDR3 bases: TGCAGCGTACTACCGGGACAGGGAGGGGAGACCCAGTACTTC. It codes for CSVLPGQGGETQYF. Filled out from reference TRBV29-1 and TRBJ2-5, the complete variable domain reads SAVISQKPSRDICQRGTSLTIQCQVDSQVTMMFWYRQQPGQSLTLIATANQGSEATYESGFVIDKFPISRPNLTFSTLTVSNMSPEDSSIYLCSVLPGQGGETQYFGPGTRLLVL.

The chain has TRBV7-8 and TRBJ1-4; 9 bases agree with TRBD1. V lost 3 bases to trimming and J lost 5 bases; unmatched junction nucleotides: 7. Germline V gives CDR1 SGHVS, CDR2 FQNEAQ. This CDR3 region has 16 residues. Written as DNA, the CDR3 is TGTGCCAGCAGCTTCGTACAGGGGGCAGTGAATGAAAAACTGTTTTTT. This codes for CASSFVQGAVNEKLFF.

The chain has TRBV5-3 and TRBJ1-6; 8 nucleotides line up with TRBD1. TRBV5-3 is annotated as an ORF whose role is uncertain. V trimming: 3 bases; J trimming: 11 bases; junction bases outside the gene matches: 13. The CDR3 length is 16 residues. The CDR3: CARSWARTGIIPPLHF. In DNA form, the CDR3 reads TGTGCCAGAAGCTGGGCCCGGACAGGGATCATTCCACCCCTCCACTTT.

Concerning this clone: One end of the junction fails to match germline, which may point to a read error. This chain uses TRBV7-9 with TRBJ1-5; D is unclear. Germline CDR1 reads SEHNR; CDR2 reads FQNEAQ (reference sequence). This CDR3 region has 15 residues. The CDR3 spells CSSSLDGVVSQPQHF. The CDR3 region has the DNA TGTTCCAGCAGCTTAGACGGGGTGGTAAGTCAGCCCCAGCATTTT.

The V call is TRBV10-3, the J call TRBJ2-3; TRBD2 matches at 8 bases. The J segment lost 0 bases and the V segment lost 10 bases, leaving 12 bases of the junction unmatched. The CDR3 is made up of 16 amino acids. CDR1 is ENHRY and CDR2 is SYGVKD in the germline V gene. The CDR3 coding sequence is TGTGCCACGACATCTCGACTAGCGAGTAGCACAGATACGCAGTATTTT. Protein: CATTSRLASSTDTQYF.

The CDR3: CASSLGALAGGRYNEQFF. CDR3 nucleotide sequence: TGTGCCAGCAGCTTAGGAGCGCTAGCGGGGGGAAGATACAATGAGCAGTTCTTC. The chain has TRBV7-2 and TRBJ2-1, with 11 nucleotides matching TRBD2. The CDR3 loop spans 18 amino acids. Looked up from germline, CDR1 is SGHTA and CDR2 is FQGNSA. With 1 base clipped from V and 4 bases from J, the junction kept 9 bases outside the gene matches.

The chain employs TRBV19 and TRBJ1-1; weak D call: TRBD1 (5 bases). The ends were cut back, 8 bases at V and 1 base at J, with 26 bases in the middle. The CDR3 totals 18 residues. Germline loops: CDR1 LNHDA, CDR2 SQIVND (reference sequence). CDR3 DNA sequence: TGTGCCAGTTCCCCCCTACAAGGCGGGGCTCGACGGAACACTGAAGCTTTCTTT. This gives the protein CASSPLQGGARRNTEAFF.

The V and J genes are TRBV7-9 and TRBJ1-1, with a possible D match to TRBD1 (5 bases). This CDR3 comprises 14 residues. The V end lost 3 bases, the J end lost 4 bases, and 12 bases lay between the germline ends. CDR1 and CDR2 from the germline V gene are SEHNR and FQNEAQ (reference sequence). The CDR3 DNA reads as TGTGCCAGCAGCTTCAGTAACAGGTTCACTGAAGCTTTCTTT. Amino acids: CASSFSNRFTEAFF.

The gene calls are TRBV10-3 and TRBJ1-5; D is possibly TRBD1 (5 bases). Germline loops: CDR1 ENHRY, CDR2 SYGVKD. The CDR3 totals 14 residues. V was clipped by 4 bases and J by 7 bases, with 14 bases between them. The CDR3: CAISVQGGEQPQHF. CDR3 nucleotide sequence: TGTGCCATCAGTGTCCAGGGAGGAGAACAGCCCCAGCATTTT.

Here the CDR3 reads CASSSPGTGVFGYTF. CDR3 nucleotide sequence: TGTGCCAGCAGCTCCCCCGGGACAGGGGTCTTTGGCTACACCTTC. This chain connects TRBV7-9 to TRBJ1-2, with 10 bases aligning to TRBD1. V trimming: 4 bases; J trimming: 7 bases; junction bases outside the gene matches: 9. The CDR3 extends over 15 amino acids. Germline V gene sequence: CDR1 SEHNR, CDR2 FQNEAQ (reference sequence).

The chain has TRBV5-5 and TRBJ1-2; TRBD1 agrees at 12 bases. The V segment lost 3 bases and the J segment 4 bases; nucleotides outside the gene matches: 7. The CDR3 consists of 16 residues. Germline V CDR1 and CDR2: SGHKS, YYEKEE (reference sequence). CDR3 bases: TGTGCCAGCAGCTCGGGCGGGACAGGGGGCACCTATGGCTACACCTTC. Encoded protein: CASSSGGTGGTYGYTF.

This clone has just a few counts. The chain carries TRBV6-5 and TRBJ1-2, with 7 bases aligning to TRBD1. The germline V gene encodes CDR1 MNHEY and CDR2 SVGAGI. The CDR3 loop spans 13 amino acids. V shed 4 bases and J 14 bases; nucleotides not matched to a gene: 13. CDR3: CASSSHLTGAGTF. DNA for the CDR3: TGTGCCAGCAGTTCCCACCTCACAGGGGCCGGGACCTTC.